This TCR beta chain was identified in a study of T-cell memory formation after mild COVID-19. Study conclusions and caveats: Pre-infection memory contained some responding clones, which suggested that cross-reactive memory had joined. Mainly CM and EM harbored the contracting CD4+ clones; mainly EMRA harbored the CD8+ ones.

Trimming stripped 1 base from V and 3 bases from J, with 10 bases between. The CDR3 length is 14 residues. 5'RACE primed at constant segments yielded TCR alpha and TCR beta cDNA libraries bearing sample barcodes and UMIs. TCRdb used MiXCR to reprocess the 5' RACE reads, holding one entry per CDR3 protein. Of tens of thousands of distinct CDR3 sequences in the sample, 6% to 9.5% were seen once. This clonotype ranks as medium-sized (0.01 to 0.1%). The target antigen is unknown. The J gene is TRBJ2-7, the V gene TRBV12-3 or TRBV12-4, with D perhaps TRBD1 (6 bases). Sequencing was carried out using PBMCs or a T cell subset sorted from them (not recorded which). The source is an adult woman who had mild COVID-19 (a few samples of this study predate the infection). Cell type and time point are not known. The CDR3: CASSLERGSYEQYF. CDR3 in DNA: TGTGCCAGCAGTTTAGAGAGGGGGAGCTACGAGCAGTACTTC.